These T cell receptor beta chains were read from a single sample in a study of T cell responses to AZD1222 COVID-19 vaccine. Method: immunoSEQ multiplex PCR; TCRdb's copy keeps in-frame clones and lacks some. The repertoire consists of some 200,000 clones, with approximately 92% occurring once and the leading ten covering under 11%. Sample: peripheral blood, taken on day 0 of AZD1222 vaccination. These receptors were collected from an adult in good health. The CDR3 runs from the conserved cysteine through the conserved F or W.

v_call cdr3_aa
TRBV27 CASSLRGQNTEAFF
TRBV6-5 CASSYPEDTQYF
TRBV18 CASSVQRNTEAFF
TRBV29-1 CSVQGLLVDEQYF
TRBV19 CASSIGGVGQNGYTF
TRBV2 CASSQTSGNEQFF
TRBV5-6 CASSFPSGRDTEAFF
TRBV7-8 CASSLGTGGYPAIYF
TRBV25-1 CASSTTNVLTF
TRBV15 CATSFGGSRGGGYTF
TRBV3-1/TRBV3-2 CASSQGGGYTF
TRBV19 CASSMFGSSNYEQYF
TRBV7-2 CASSLGRWGGVAGNTIYF
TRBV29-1 CSVIRDRGEAFF
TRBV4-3 CASSQDLGENTEAFF
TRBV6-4 CASSDSQGIYQPQHF
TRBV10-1 CASSTWDRESPLTGELFF
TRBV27 CASSPVYNYGYTF
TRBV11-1 CASSLTAMNTEAFF
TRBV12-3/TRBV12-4 CASTMVTGGYTF
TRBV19 CASSYQEGLEQYF
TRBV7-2 CASSFPVNTEAFF
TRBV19 CASSARGGGNQPQHF
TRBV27 CASSLSSGGTEAFF
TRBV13 CASSLRGAGFF
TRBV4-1 CASSQDLRGVWQPQHF
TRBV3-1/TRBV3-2 CASSHLGSREYGYTF
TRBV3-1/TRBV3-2 CASSPVTYSPLHF
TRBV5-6 CASRKVGFEAFF
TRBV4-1 CASSQPRTGGTEAFF
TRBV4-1 CASSQGGRGSYNEQFF
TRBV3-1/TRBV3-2 CASSQGYGYTF
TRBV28 CASSFALAYEQYF
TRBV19 CASSIGAPGSYEQYF
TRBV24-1 CATSAGQNNEQFF
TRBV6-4 CASSDPLFGYTF
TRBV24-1 CATSDSGTGYGYTF
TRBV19 CASSPTTRGPTEAFF
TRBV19 CASSSRETYEQYF
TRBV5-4 CASSSLGRGEVEQYF
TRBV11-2 CASSTPIAGTDTDTQYF
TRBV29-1 CSVQVHSGNTIYF
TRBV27 CASAFSGEQFF
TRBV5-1 CASSLADSRGGELFF
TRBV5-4 CASSLVGTSYGYTF
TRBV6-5 CASSWTSGTQEQFF
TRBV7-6 CASSPTGAVTGYTF
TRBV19 CASSVREPHNEQFF
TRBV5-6 CASSLAEGAYGYTF
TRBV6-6 CASTNQHDRNSPLHF
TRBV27 CASSPPGGYYGYTF
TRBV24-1 CATSAGTNDGYTF
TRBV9 CASSPRRDSGYTF
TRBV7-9 CASSSRGTDTQYF
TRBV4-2 CASSQDRLQEYNSPLHF
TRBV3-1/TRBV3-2 CASSRSGNTEAFF
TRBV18 CASSPRDRPNYGYTF
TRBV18 CASSPLSGQGNTEAFF
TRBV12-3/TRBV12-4 CASRPDGAGLFF
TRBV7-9 CASSYNTRQGASYNSPLHF